The 9 T cell receptor beta chains in this list originate from one sample, sequenced in a study of T cell responses to AZD1222 COVID-19 vaccine. Some clones are missing from TCRdb's copy, which holds only in-frame ones; the method was immunoSEQ multiplex PCR. The sample includes about 180,000 clones, roughly nine tenths seen only once; the top ten take about 6.9%. The sequencing used peripheral blood, collected on day 0 of AZD1222 vaccination. The receptors shown here come from an adult in good health.

V is TRBV2 and J is TRBJ2-2; 14 bases fit TRBD2. The CDR3 runs 15 residues. CDR1 is SNHLY, CDR2 FYNNEI, per germline. V shed 4 bases, J shed 6 bases, and the junction held 1 base outside the gene matches. CDR3 sequence (DNA): TGTGCCAGCAGTGTGGGACTAGCGGGGGCCGGGGAGCTGTTTTTT. This translates into CASSVGLAGAGELFF.

The J gene is TRBJ1-5, the V gene TRBV25-1; a possible D gene is TRBD1 (6 bases). Germline V CDR1 and CDR2: MGHDK, SYGVNS. Trimming pared 5 bases from V and 3 bases from J, leaving 20 bases between. This CDR3 region has 17 residues. Here the CDR3 DNA reads TGTGCCAGCAGTAGGGGGTTTTATTGGGGGCTCAATCAGCCCCAGCATTTT. Amino acid sequence: CASSRGFYWGLNQPQHF.

CDR3 loop: CASSLVSGGLPLHF. The CDR3 DNA reads as TGTGCCAGCAGCTTAGTGTCAGGGGGCTTACCCCTCCACTTT. This chain joins TRBV7-9 and TRBJ1-6; 8 positions match TRBD1. Germline CDR1 reads SEHNR; CDR2 reads FQNEAQ (reference sequence). The CDR3 is 14 amino acids. The trim removed 1 base at V and 12 bases at J, leaving 5 bases unmatched.

The chain links TRBV30 to TRBJ2-7; no clear D gene. The CDR3 is 13 residues long. Germline CDR1 reads GTSNPN; CDR2 reads SVGIG (reference sequence). V lost 8 bases to trimming and J lost 3 bases, with 17 bases between them. The CDR3 DNA reads TGTGCCAGACGCGGAACTAAAGGCTACGAGCAGTACTTC. Protein product: CARRGTKGYEQYF. The full variable domain, completed using reference TRBV30 and TRBJ2-7, is SQTIHQWPATLVQPVGSPLSLECTVEGTSNPNLYWYRQAAGRGLQLLFYSVGIGQISSEVPQNLSASRPQDRQFILSSKKLLLSDSGFYLCARRGTKGYEQYFGPGTRLTVT.

This chain joins TRBV19 and TRBJ2-2; D is tentatively TRBD1 or TRBD2 (5 bases each). The CDR3 extends over 14 amino acids. With 10 bases removed from V and 0 bases from J, the gap between germline ends came to 12 bases. Germline V CDR1 and CDR2: LNHDA, SQIVND (reference sequence). CDR3 in DNA: TGTGCCACCAGGGACCGAACGAACACCGGGGAGCTGTTTTTT. As protein: CATRDRTNTGELFF.

The genes are TRBV19 and TRBJ1-5; perhaps TRBD1 as D (5 bases). The germline CDR1 and CDR2 sequences are LNHDA and SQIVND (reference sequence). The ends were cut back, 10 bases at V and 2 bases at J, with 15 bases in the middle. The CDR3 spans 14 residues. CDR3 sequence: CATRGLYRNQPQHF. Here the CDR3 DNA reads TGTGCCACCCGGGGCCTGTACCGCAATCAGCCCCAGCATTTT.

V gene TRBV6-4 combines with J gene TRBJ2-6; 7 bases line up with TRBD1. This CDR3 is 17 amino acids long. Germline CDR1 is MRHNA and CDR2 is SNTAGT. The V gene end was trimmed by 6 bases and the J gene end by 0 bases; junction bases not matched to a gene: 8. CDR3 nucleotides: TGTGCCAGCAGAAGGACAGGAGATTCCTCTGGGGCCAACGTCCTGACTTTC. Protein: CASRRTGDSSGANVLTF.

The chain couples TRBV6-6 to TRBJ2-7; the D is unclear. The CDR3 covers 13 residues. The germline V gene encodes CDR1 MNHNY and CDR2 SVGAGI (reference sequence). The germline V and J ends were trimmed by 4 bases and 1 base, with 8 bases remaining between them. CDR3 DNA sequence: TGTGCCAGCAGTTCCCCTCCATCCTACGAGCAGTACTTC. Translating it yields CASSSPPSYEQYF.

This chain connects TRBV29-1 to TRBJ1-1, with a possible D match to TRBD1 (5 bases). V gave up 7 bases and J gave up 0 bases, with 12 bases separating them. Germline values: CDR1 SQVTM, CDR2 ANQGSEA. The CDR3 loop spans 13 amino acids. DNA for the CDR3: TGCAGCGCTAGGGGACGGTTGAACACTGAAGCTTTCTTT. Protein product: CSARGRLNTEAFF. Using reference TRBV29-1 and TRBJ1-1 for the parts outside the CDR3, the full variable domain is SAVISQKPSRDICQRGTSLTIQCQVDSQVTMMFWYRQQPGQSLTLIATANQGSEATYESGFVIDKFPISRPNLTFSTLTVSNMSPEDSSIYLCSARGRLNTEAFFGQGTRLTVV.